This entry lists 17 T cell receptor beta chains sequenced from one sample in a study of OX40 agonist ivuxolimab in advanced cancers. The protocol was immunoSEQ multiplex PCR, while the TCRdb copy is restricted to in-frame clones and leaves out a portion. The sample yields about 84,000 clones, 94% seen once. The sample here was CD4+ or CD8+ T cells sorted from blood, taken in a trial of the OX40 agonist ivuxolimab. The receptors come from an adult with an advanced solid tumor such as melanoma, head and neck, liver or kidney cancer.

Only a few counts were recorded for this clone. V gene TRBV9 combines with J gene TRBJ1-1; no firm D call. The V end was cut by 2 bases, the J end by 7 bases, with 9 bases between. This CDR3 comprises 12 residues. Germline V gene sequence: CDR1 SGDLS, CDR2 YYNGEE. DNA for the CDR3: TGTGCCAGCAGCGTTCTGGCCGGTGAAGCTTTCTTT. It translates to CASSVLAGEAFF. Variable domain in full (rest from reference TRBV9 and TRBJ1-1): DSGVTQTPKHLITATGQRVTLRCSPRSGDLSVYWYQQSLDQGLQFLIQYYNGEERAKGNILERFSAQQFPDLHSELNLSSLELGDSALYFCASSVLAGEAFFGQGTRLTVV.

The gene calls are TRBV6-5 and TRBJ2-2; perhaps TRBD2 as D (6 bases). The CDR3 runs to 16 residues. Germline lookup yields CDR1 MNHEY and CDR2 SVGAGI. The V gene lost 2 bases and the J gene lost 1 base, with 11 bases spanning the gap. The CDR3 sequence: CASSYGAGLNTGELFF. CDR3 DNA: TGTGCCAGCAGTTACGGGGCGGGACTGAACACCGGGGAGCTGTTTTTT.

This clone was detected only a few times. The J gene is TRBJ1-5, the V gene TRBV15, with D unclear. The germline gives CDR1 LNHNV, CDR2 YYDKDF (reference sequence). CDR3 length: 14 amino acids. Trimming took off 4 bases at V and 0 bases at J, with 7 bases between the two ends. CDR3 loop: CATSIQYSNQPQHF. The CDR3 DNA reads as TGTGCCACCAGCATCCAGTATAGCAATCAGCCCCAGCATTTT.

The rearrangement links TRBV29-1 to TRBJ2-7; unclear D gene. Germline V gene sequence: CDR1 SQVTM, CDR2 ANQGSEA. The CDR3 covers 9 residues. V was clipped by 7 bases and J by 4 bases, with 5 bases between them. The CDR3 coding sequence is TGCAGCGCTCTATACGAGCAGTACTTC. It specifies CSALYEQYF.

This chain uses TRBV19 with TRBJ1-1; 9 bases are a match to TRBD1. This CDR3 comprises 15 residues. Trimming cost V 4 bases and J 4 bases; bases outside gene matches: 7. The germline gives CDR1 LNHDA, CDR2 SQIVND (reference sequence). This CDR3 is CASSTSGTGITEAFF. The CDR3 DNA is TGTGCCAGTAGTACCTCCGGGACAGGGATCACTGAAGCTTTCTTT.

The chain has TRBV11-2 and TRBJ2-7, with 7 bases identical to TRBD1. The CDR3 totals 13 residues. The V and J ends lost 5 bases and 5 bases, in that order; junction bases with no gene match: 6. CDR1 and CDR2 from the germline V gene are SGHAT and FQNNGV. CDR3 sequence: CASSGQTGNEQYF. The CDR3 DNA reads TGTGCCAGCAGCGGACAGACAGGGAACGAGCAGTACTTC.

The chain employs TRBV10-3 and TRBJ2-7; 7 bases align to TRBD2. This CDR3 spans 15 amino acids. V shed 1 base, J shed 5 bases, and the junction held 8 bases outside the gene matches. Germline V gene sequence: CDR1 ENHRY, CDR2 SYGVKD. In DNA form, the CDR3 reads TGTGCCATCAGTGAGTGGGGCGGGAGAAGGGACGAGCAGTACTTC. Translated: CAISEWGGRRDEQYF.

V is TRBV7-9 and J is TRBJ2-2; 10 bases match TRBD1. With V trimmed by 8 bases and J by 3 bases, 9 bases remained unmatched. CDR1 SEHNR and CDR2 FQNEAQ come from the germline V gene (reference sequence). The length of the CDR3 is 16 residues. The CDR3 loop is CASGAGTGDHTGELFF. The CDR3 nucleotides are TGTGCCAGCGGGGCCGGGACAGGGGATCACACCGGGGAGCTGTTTTTT.

A note on this clone: The same CDR3 is also encoded by other DNA sequences in this sample. The CDR3 is CASSLGGNEQFF. The CDR3 nucleotides are TGTGCCAGTAGTCTCGGAGGCAATGAGCAGTTCTTC. V gene TRBV19 combines with J gene TRBJ2-1; the D gene is possibly TRBD2 (5 bases). From germline, CDR1 is LNHDA and CDR2 SQIVND (reference sequence). The V end lost 5 bases, the J end lost 6 bases, and 8 bases lay between the germline ends. The CDR3 is 12 residues long.

The CDR3: CASSLTRTLGNQPQHF. As DNA, the CDR3 is TGTGCCAGCAGTTTAACCCGTACGTTGGGCAATCAGCCCCAGCATTTT. The V gene is TRBV28, the J gene TRBJ1-5, with D hard to call. V lost 2 bases, J lost 2 bases, and 13 bases lay in between. Germline CDR1 MDHEN, CDR2 SYDVKM. CDR3 size: 16 residues.

The chain employs TRBV4-2 and TRBJ2-3, with D possibly TRBD1 on 7 matching bases. The germline V gene has CDR1 LGHNA and CDR2 YNFKEQ. This CDR3 has 14 amino acids. Trimming took off 1 base at V and 5 bases at J, with 10 bases between the two ends. CDR3 sequence: CASSQAGGKDTQYF. The CDR3 region has the DNA TGTGCCAGCAGCCAAGCAGGGGGGAAAGATACGCAGTATTTT.

V is TRBV14 and J is TRBJ2-3, with a tentative D call TRBD1 (5 bases). The V gene's germline CDR1 is SGHDN and CDR2 FVKESK. This CDR3 is 13 amino acids long. V gave up 7 bases and J gave up 5 bases, with 13 bases separating them. The CDR3: CASTRVSGDTQYF. The CDR3 nucleotides read TGTGCCAGCACCAGGGTCTCTGGAGATACGCAGTATTTT.

The chain is built from TRBV15 and TRBJ2-3; D uncertain. CDR1 is LNHNV and CDR2 is YYDKDF in the germline V gene (reference sequence). The CDR3 length is 13 residues. Trimming stripped 5 bases from V and 0 bases from J, with 6 bases between. The CDR3 protein is CATSPSSTDTQYF. In nucleotides, the CDR3 is TGTGCCACCAGCCCCAGTAGCACAGATACGCAGTATTTT.

V is TRBV28 and J is TRBJ2-4, with D uncertain. V gave up 5 bases and J gave up 1 base, with 12 bases separating them. The V gene's germline CDR1 is MDHEN and CDR2 SYDVKM. The CDR3 has 15 residues. CDR3 residues: CASSPHYGAKNIQYF. The CDR3 DNA reads as TGTGCCAGCAGTCCCCATTATGGGGCCAAAAACATTCAGTACTTC.

This clone was observed a handful of times. This sequence joins TRBV19 and TRBJ1-1; 7 nucleotides align to TRBD1. The CDR3 has 14 amino acids. Germline loops: CDR1 LNHDA, CDR2 SQIVND (reference sequence). J lost 5 bases, V lost 6 bases, and 9 bases had no gene match. The chain's CDR3 is CASRFRQGRTEAFF. The DNA for the CDR3 is TGTGCCAGTAGGTTCAGACAGGGTCGGACTGAAGCTTTCTTT.

This sequence joins TRBV9 and TRBJ2-2; 8 nucleotides agree with TRBD2. The trim removed 0 bases at V and 4 bases at J, leaving 5 bases unmatched. Germline V gene sequence: CDR1 SGDLS, CDR2 YYNGEE. The CDR3 totals 16 residues. The CDR3 reads CASSVGSGGLTGELFF. The DNA for the CDR3 is TGTGCCAGCAGCGTAGGATCGGGAGGGCTCACCGGGGAGCTGTTTTTT. Together with reference TRBV9 and TRBJ2-2, the CDR3 gives the full variable domain: DSGVTQTPKHLITATGQRVTLRCSPRSGDLSVYWYQQSLDQGLQFLIQYYNGEERAKGNILERFSAQQFPDLHSELNLSSLELGDSALYFCASSVGSGGLTGELFFGEGSRLTVL.

The chain employs TRBV29-1 and TRBJ2-7; possibly TRBD1 or TRBD2 for D (5 bases each). The CDR3 totals 12 residues. Germline V gene sequence: CDR1 SQVTM, CDR2 ANQGSEA. Deletions cut 1 base from V and 4 bases from J, with 8 bases between. The CDR3 nucleotides read TGCAGCGTTGAAGGGGACGGGTACGAGCAGTACTTC. It is translated as CSVEGDGYEQYF.